This TCR beta chain appears in the sequencing data of a study of CD8 T cells in Susac syndrome. The overall study: Patients with Susac syndrome had blood drawn and were at that point therapy-naive, on corticosteroids, or on intravenous immunoglobulin alone.

Study conclusions and caveats: CD4+ T cell repertoires in Susac syndrome exhibited no evidence of clonal expansion.

Regarding this clonotype: What it binds is unknown.

From blood CD8+ and CD4+ T cells, the TCR beta chain was sequenced. A quantity of about 0.5 to 1 ug RNA underwent reverse transcription using random hexamers. Multiplex PCR with immunoSEQ amplified the TCR beta CDR3 across 54 Vbeta and 13 Jbeta. TCRdb redid the calling of the immunoSEQ multiplex PCR reads with MiXCR, one entry per CDR3 protein. The sample yields under 200,000 distinct CDR3 sequences, 90% to 97% seen once. The origin of this receptor is a human donor with Susac syndrome. The sequenced sample was CD4+ T cells from PBMCs.

CDR3 nucleotides: TGTGCCAGCAGCCCGAGGTCCCGGGACAGGGTTACTGAAGCTTTCTTT. Translation: CASSPRSRDRVTEAFF. The rearrangement uses TRBV3-1 and TRBJ1-1, with 9 bases that match TRBD1. The CDR3 is 16 residues long. Germline CDR1 LGHDT, CDR2 YNNKEL (reference sequence). V shed 4 bases and J 5 bases; nucleotides not matched to a gene: 11.